This T cell receptor (beta chain) was sequenced for a study of early T cells in non-severe SARS-CoV-2 infection. Study-level information: Investigators sequenced bulk RNA drawn from unsorted whole blood, and chains remained unpaired. Study-level findings and limits: Private and CD4 specificities were missed by VDJdb matching, skewed to anti-spike CD8.

The CDR3 contains 14 residues. The germline V gene has CDR1 SGHTA and CDR2 FQGNSA. The junction had 5 bases not matched to a gene; V was cut back by 3 bases and J by 6 bases. The TCR library protocol was used to attach unique molecular identifiers. These identifiers were attached to individual cDNA molecules. TCRdb processed the 5' RACE reads anew with MiXCR; each CDR3 protein has one entry. The table lists approximately 69,000 distinct CDR3 sequences, about 12% of them singletons. This clonotype was counted many times. Antigen unknown. Sequencing used whole blood. The receptor was isolated from an adult who was a healthcare worker with PCR-confirmed SARS-CoV-2 infection or an uninfected control (not recorded which). The J gene is TRBJ2-1, the V gene TRBV7-2, with 7 positions matching TRBD1. CDR3 in DNA: TGTGCCAGCAGCTTCTATCGACAGGGCAATGAGCAGTTCTTC. Protein: CASSFYRQGNEQFF.